This T cell receptor beta chain was found in a study of T-cell memory formation after mild COVID-19. Study results and limitations: Chiefly within CM and EM were the contracting CD4+ clones; CD8+ ones were within EMRA. Proof of SARS-CoV-2 specificity was absent for the second-wave clones that crested on day 37.

TCRdb processed the 5' RACE reads anew with MiXCR; each CDR3 protein has one entry. The sample contains approximately 560,000 distinct CDR3 sequences, 15% to 20% of which appear only once. This CDR3 contains 15 residues. Trimming removed 6 bases from V and 2 bases from J, with 15 bases in between. The germline V gene has CDR1 SGDLS and CDR2 YYNGEE. This clonotype turned up a few times. As yet, its antigen is unknown. V and J are TRBV9 and TRBJ2-1, with a weak D call TRBD1 (5 bases). The TCR sequence derives from an adult woman who had mild COVID-19 (a few samples of this study predate the infection). Cell type and time point are not known. The specimen sequenced was PBMCs or a T cell subset sorted from them (not recorded which). The CDR3 DNA sequence: TGTGCCAGCACCCTAAAGGGGCTCCCCTACAATGAGCAGTTCTTC. This sequence encodes CASTLKGLPYNEQFF.